This T cell receptor beta chain emerged from a study of blood T cell repertoires in COVID-19. Germline V CDR1 and CDR2: LNHDA, SQIVND (reference sequence). Trimming took off 5 bases at V and 0 bases at J, with 8 bases between the two ends. The CDR3 has 14 residues. Data came from immunoSEQ multiplex PCR; TCRdb stores just in-frame clones and leaves some out. The sample includes 100,000 to 140,000 clones, 80% seen only once; the top ten take over 4%. This rearrangement joins TRBV19 to TRBJ1-3; D remains ambiguous. This clonotype was obtained from a man in his 70s with acute or convalescent COVID-19. The sample comprised peripheral blood. CDR3 loop: CASSAPSSGNTIYF. CDR3 nucleotides: TGTGCCAGTAGTGCCCCTAGCTCTGGAAACACCATATATTTT. Full variable domain (rest looked up from reference TRBV19 and TRBJ1-3): DGGITQSPKYLFRKEGQNVTLSCEQNLNHDAMYWYRQDPGQGLRLIYYSQIVNDFQKGDIAEGYSVSREKKESFPLTVTSAQKNPTAFYLCASSAPSSGNTIYFGEGSWLTVV.